These 13 T cell receptor beta chains share one sample of origin, sequenced in a study of radiation and T cells in renal cell carcinoma (dated by TCRdb to the early 2020s). The library was obtained by the immunoSEQ multiplex PCR assay. TCRdb took over this immuneACCESS table, retaining in-frame rearrangements with V and J assigned. Such tables are incomplete; in checked studies, under half of the missing clones stem from an unresolved V gene, and the remainder is unexplained. This sample holds 150,000 to 200,000 clones; 88% were observed only once. Around 11% of the sample belongs to the ten largest clones. Reading the label with the study, this specimen's time point is: blood 4 weeks post-SBRT, at nephrectomy. Explained via the paper, the treatment or condition label denotes: 15 Gy SBRT to primary tumor, nephrectomy 4 weeks later. Sequenced material: blood, taken from a patient whose treatment included radiotherapy and nephrectomy. The receptor set was obtained from a woman between 45 and 60 years old with renal cell carcinoma.

This chain uses TRBV19 with TRBJ1-2; 11 bases are a match to TRBD1. After removal of 4 bases from V and 5 bases from J, the junction contained 6 bases not matched to a gene. The CDR3 consists of 15 residues. The germline V gene has CDR1 LNHDA and CDR2 SQIVND (reference sequence). CDR3 sequence (DNA): TGTGCCAGTAGTAAGGACAGGGGGCGCCGGTATGGCTACACCTTC. It translates to CASSKDRGRRYGYTF.

This CDR3 is CASSGTSGGPYNEQFF. The CDR3 DNA follows: TGTGCCAGCTCCGGGACTAGCGGGGGTCCCTACAATGAGCAGTTCTTC. This chain links TRBV18 with TRBJ2-1, with 14 positions matching TRBD2. This CDR3 is built from 16 residues. The germline V gene has CDR1 KGHSH and CDR2 LQKENI. V lost 6 bases and J lost 2; bases outside the gene matches: 3.

The chain combines TRBV5-1 with TRBJ2-6; D is tentatively TRBD1 or TRBD2 (7 bases each). Germline values: CDR1 SGHRS, CDR2 YFSETQ. Between the trimmed V and J ends, which lost 0 bases and 2 bases, there was a span of 15 bases. The CDR3 contains 18 residues. The CDR3 here is CASSLVGGGAPGANVLTF. The CDR3 DNA follows: TGCGCCAGCAGCTTGGTGGGAGGGGGCGCCCCTGGGGCCAACGTCCTGACTTTC.

This chain uses TRBV13 with TRBJ2-1; 8 bases agree with TRBD2. V was pared by 1 base and J by 7 bases, with 6 bases of the junction left unmatched. There are 15 residues in the CDR3. Germline V gives CDR1 PRHDT, CDR2 FYEKMQ (reference sequence). Here the CDR3 reads CASSLAGGPRNEQFF. CDR3 nucleotides: TGTGCCAGCAGCTTAGCGGGGGGGCCTAGGAATGAGCAGTTCTTC. The whole variable domain, remainder taken from reference TRBV13 and TRBJ2-1, is AAGVIQSPRHLIKEKRETATLKCYPIPRHDTVYWYQQGPGQDPQFLISFYEKMQSDKGSIPDRFSAQQFSDYHSELNMSSLELGDSALYFCASSLAGGPRNEQFFGPGTRLTVL.

The rearrangement uses TRBV20-1 and TRBJ2-1, with D hard to call. The V gene lost 5 bases and the J gene lost 10 bases, with 12 bases spanning the gap. Germline lookup yields CDR1 DFQATT and CDR2 SNEGSKA (reference sequence). The length of the CDR3 is 11 residues. For the CDR3, the DNA is TGCAGTGCTCCCGATCAGGCGGAGCAGTTCTTC. This sequence encodes CSAPDQAEQFF.

CDR3 region: CASSYAGLNTEAFF. The CDR3 coding sequence is TGTGCCAGCAGCTATGCGGGATTGAACACTGAAGCTTTCTTT. The rearrangement joins TRBV11-2 to TRBJ1-1, with no clear D. Trimming shortened V by 4 bases and J by 0 bases, and 9 bases separated the two germline ends. From germline, CDR1 is SGHAT and CDR2 FQNNGV. This CDR3 comprises 14 residues.

The chain carries TRBV7-2 and TRBJ2-1, with TRBD2 matching over 10 bases. Germline assignment: CDR1 SGHTA and CDR2 FQGNSA. The CDR3 runs 19 residues. V was clipped by 2 bases and J by 0 bases; unmatched bases: 10. This chain's CDR3 is CASSLIFSSGGLSYNEQFF. Written as DNA, the CDR3 is TGTGCCAGCAGCTTAATTTTTTCTAGCGGGGGCCTCTCCTACAATGAGCAGTTCTTC.

The chain is built from TRBV6-1 and TRBJ2-7; D gene unclear. CDR1 MNHNS and CDR2 SASEGT come from the germline V gene. Between the trimmed V and J ends, which lost 6 bases and 1 base, there was a span of 13 bases. The CDR3 consists of 14 residues. CDR3 amino acids: CASRTRDGSYEQYF. DNA for the CDR3: TGTGCCAGCAGGACCCGAGACGGATCCTACGAGCAGTACTTC.

V usage is TRBV19 and J usage is TRBJ1-2, with 11 bases identical to TRBD1. This CDR3 contains 13 residues. Trimming cost V 11 bases and J 11 bases; bases outside gene matches: 13. Germline V gene sequence: CDR1 LNHDA, CDR2 SQIVND (reference sequence). This CDR3 reads CAGRDRGSLRYTF. CDR3 bases: TGTGCCGGTCGGGACAGGGGGTCTTTGAGGTACACCTTC.

The chain links TRBV7-6 to TRBJ1-1; possibly TRBD1 for D (5 bases). CDR3 size: 14 residues. The V end was cut by 7 bases, the J end by 3 bases, with 15 bases between. Germline V CDR1 and CDR2: SGHVS, FNYEAQ. For the CDR3, the DNA is TGTGCCAGCATCATAACGGTGGGGGACACTGAAGCTTTCTTT. The encoded protein is CASIITVGDTEAFF. The full variable domain, in which reference TRBV7-6 and TRBJ1-1 provide the parts outside the CDR3, is GAGVSQSPRYKVTKRGQDVALRCDPISGHVSLYWYRQALGQGPEFLTYFNYEAQQDKSGLPNDRFSAERPEGSISTLTIQRTEQRDSAMYRCASIITVGDTEAFFGQGTRLTVV.

The table lists this clone with a count of one. The J gene is TRBJ2-5, the V gene TRBV7-2; D may be TRBD2 (7 bases). Trimming left V 3 bases short and J 5 bases short, with 10 bases between. The CDR3 totals 13 residues. Per the germline V gene, CDR1 is SGHTA and CDR2 is FQGNSA. The CDR3: CASSLGGLETQYF. In DNA form, the CDR3 reads TGTGCCAGCAGCTTGGGGGGGCTGGAGACCCAGTACTTC. The whole variable domain, filled in from reference TRBV7-2 and TRBJ2-5, reads GAGVSQSPSNKVTEKGKDVELRCDPISGHTALYWYRQSLGQGLEFLIYFQGNSAPDKSGLPSDRFSAERTGGSVSTLTIQRTQQEDSAVYLCASSLGGLETQYFGPGTRLLVL.

This clone has only one observation. The chain links TRBV7-8 to TRBJ2-4, with 12 bases lining up with TRBD1. The CDR3 runs to 17 residues. Germline V CDR1 and CDR2: SGHVS, FQNEAQ. After removal of 6 bases from V and 2 bases from J, the junction contained 8 bases not matched to a gene. The CDR3 spells CASRLSGTGGPKNIQYF. Here the CDR3 DNA reads TGTGCCAGCAGGCTCTCCGGGACAGGGGGCCCCAAAAACATTCAGTACTTC.

The V and J genes are TRBV15 and TRBJ2-5; 11 nucleotides agree with TRBD2. The CDR3 is 18 residues long. With V trimmed by 1 base and J by 4 bases, 11 bases remained unmatched. Germline V CDR1 and CDR2: LNHNV, YYDKDF (reference sequence). CDR3 region: CATSRGRFSGGGPETQYF. The CDR3 nucleotides read TGTGCCACCAGCAGAGGGCGTTTTAGCGGGGGGGGCCCAGAGACCCAGTACTTC.